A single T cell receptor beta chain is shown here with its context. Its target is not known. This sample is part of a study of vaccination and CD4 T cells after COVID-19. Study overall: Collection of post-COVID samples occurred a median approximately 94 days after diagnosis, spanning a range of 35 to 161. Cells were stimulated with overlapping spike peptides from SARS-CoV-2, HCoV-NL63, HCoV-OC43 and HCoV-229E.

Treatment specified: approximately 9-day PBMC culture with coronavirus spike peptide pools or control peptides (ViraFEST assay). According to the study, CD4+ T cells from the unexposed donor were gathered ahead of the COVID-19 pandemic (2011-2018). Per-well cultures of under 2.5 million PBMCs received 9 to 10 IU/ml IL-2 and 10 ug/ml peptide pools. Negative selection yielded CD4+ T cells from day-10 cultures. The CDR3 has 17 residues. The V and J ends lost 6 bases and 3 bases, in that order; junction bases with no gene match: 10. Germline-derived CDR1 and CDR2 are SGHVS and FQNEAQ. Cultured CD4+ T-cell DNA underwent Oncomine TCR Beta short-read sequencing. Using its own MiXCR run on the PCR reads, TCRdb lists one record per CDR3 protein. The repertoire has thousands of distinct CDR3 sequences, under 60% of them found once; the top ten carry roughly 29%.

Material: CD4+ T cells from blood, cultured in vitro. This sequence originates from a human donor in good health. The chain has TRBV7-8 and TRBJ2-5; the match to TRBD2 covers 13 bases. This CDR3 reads CASRNRLAGGPEETQYF. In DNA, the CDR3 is TGTGCCAGCAGGAATCGACTAGCGGGAGGCCCTGAAGAGACCCAGTACTTC. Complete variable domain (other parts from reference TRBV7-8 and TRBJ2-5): GAGVSQSPRYKVAKRGQDVALRCDPISGHVSLFWYQQALGQGPEFLTYFQNEAQLDKSGLPSDRFFAERPEGSVSTLKIQRTQQEDSAVYLCASRNRLAGGPEETQYFGPGTRLLVL.